This TCR beta chain is drawn from a study of T cells in Graves' hyperthyroidism and ophthalmopathy. Researchers amplified the TCR beta CDR3 regions from RNA transcripts. Primed by the HTBI set, a first-round RT-PCR was run on the TCR CDR3. Each CDR3 protein gets one entry after TCRdb re-called the multiplex PCR reads with MiXCR. The data contain approximately 630,000 distinct CDR3 sequences, under 20% of them seen just once; the ten biggest clones take up 3.5% to 4%. V was shortened by 6 bases and J by 1 base, with 12 bases between the two germline ends. Germline lookup yields CDR1 SNHLY and CDR2 FYNNEI. The CDR3 runs 14 residues.

The sample was blood. This TCR was recovered from a woman between 25 and 40 years old with Graves' hyperthyroidism. The rearrangement uses TRBV2 and TRBJ1-1; the D gene is possibly TRBD1 (5 bases). CDR3: CASRWGGANTEAFF. CDR3 nucleotides: TGTGCCAGCAGATGGGGAGGGGCGAACACTGAAGCTTTCTTT.